Listed here are 11 T cell receptor beta chains from one sample, sequenced in a study of regulatory T cells in long-lasting Graves disease. Time point noted: persistent/refractory GD, antithyroid drugs over 5 years with positive TRAb. Isolated PBMC RNA provided the starting material for the TCR library. Combining iRepertoire HTBI primers with Arm-PCR of CDR3 regions, the authors built TCR beta libraries. Via MiXCR, TCRdb re-called the multiplex PCR reads, giving one row per CDR3 protein. The table lists fewer than 400,000 distinct CDR3 sequences, 20% of them singletons. This material consisted of peripheral blood mononuclear cells (PBMCs), taken when the disease was refractory, from a patient treated with antithyroid drugs. All receptors come from a female donor with Graves disease.

The chain combines TRBV6-1 with TRBJ2-7; maybe TRBD1 (5 bases). Germline V CDR1 and CDR2: MNHNS, SASEGT. The ends were cut back, 5 bases at V and 6 bases at J, with 8 bases in the middle. This CDR3 spans 11 amino acids. In DNA, the CDR3 is TGTGCCAGCAGTCAGGGCCCCGAGCAGTACTTC. Translating gives CASSQGPEQYF.

This clonotype showed up many times. V is TRBV6-2 or TRBV6-3 and J is TRBJ1-6, with 7 nucleotides matching TRBD1. The V and J ends lost 5 bases and 5 bases, in that order; junction bases with no gene match: 6. CDR3 length: 15 amino acids. CDR1 MNHEY and CDR2 SVGEGT come from the germline V gene. CDR3 DNA sequence: TGTGCCAGCAGTGGACAGACAGGGAATAATTCACCCCTCCACTTT. The encoded protein is CASSGQTGNNSPLHF.

V is TRBV7-9 and J is TRBJ1-6; D perhaps matches TRBD1 (6 bases). Between the trimmed V and J ends, which lost 4 bases and 5 bases, there was a span of 9 bases. Germline CDR1 SEHNR, CDR2 FQNEAQ (reference sequence). There are 14 residues in the CDR3. In nucleotides, the CDR3 is TGTGCCAGCAGCTCCTGGACAGATAATTCACCCCTCCACTTT. It specifies CASSSWTDNSPLHF.

In this sample, this clonotype turned up many times. The chain is built from TRBV12-3 or TRBV12-4 and TRBJ1-2; D is possibly TRBD1 (6 bases). V shed 1 base and J shed 2 bases, with 14 bases lying between them. The CDR3 length is 16 residues. This CDR3 is CASSLGSGASNYGYTF. The CDR3 nucleotides read TGTGCCAGCAGTTTAGGTTCGGGGGCATCCAACTATGGCTACACCTTC.

At least ten counts were recorded for this clonotype. The chain has TRBV7-9 and TRBJ2-5; no reliable D call. V was trimmed by 4 bases and J by 8 bases, leaving 8 bases between them. The CDR3 spans 11 residues. In germline, CDR1 is SEHNR, CDR2 FQNEAQ (reference sequence). The CDR3 spells CASSSTETQYF. CDR3 DNA sequence: TGTGCCAGCAGCTCCACAGAAACCCAGTACTTC.

Concerning this clonotype: This likely came from a read error, as a far larger clone is one base away. The chain couples TRBV4-2 to TRBJ2-7; 9 bases are a match to TRBD1. The CDR3 has 16 amino acids. CDR1 LGHNA and CDR2 YNFKEQ come from the germline V gene. V lost 5 bases to trimming and J lost 3 bases; unmatched junction nucleotides: 11. The CDR3 coding sequence is TGTGCCAGCAGCTTAGCAGAACAGGGGGCTTTCTACGAGCAGTACTTC. It yields the protein CASSLAEQGAFYEQYF.

This clonotype was observed many times. The V call is TRBV20-1, the J call TRBJ2-7, with TRBD2 matching over 9 bases. CDR3 length: 15 residues. The V gene's germline CDR1 is DFQATT and CDR2 SNEGSKA (reference sequence). The V and J ends lost 4 bases and 4 bases, in that order; junction bases with no gene match: 11. In DNA form, the CDR3 reads TGCAGTGCTAATCTAGCGGGACCGGGTGGGTACGAGCAGTACTTC. Translated, it gives CSANLAGPGGYEQYF.

This chain joins TRBV6-1 and TRBJ2-7; no clear D. V was trimmed by 7 bases and J by 4 bases, leaving 20 bases between them. The length of the CDR3 is 15 residues. Germline V lookup: CDR1 MNHNS, CDR2 SASEGT. The CDR3 bases are TGTGCCAGCACTAACGGCCCCAGTCGGACGTACGAGCAGTACTTC. This codes for CASTNGPSRTYEQYF.

This clonotype came up once. Its ends do not fully match the called genes, so a read error is possible. V is TRBV5-1 and J is TRBJ2-7; TRBD1 is a possible D gene (5 bases). This CDR3 spans 14 amino acids. CDR1 and CDR2 from the germline V gene are SGHRS and YFSETQ. The CDR3 DNA reads TGCGCCAGCAGCTTGGTCGGTAGGGGCTACGAGCGGTACTTC. This translates into CASSLVGRGYERYF. Using reference TRBV5-1 and TRBJ2-7 for the parts outside the CDR3, the full variable domain is KAGVTQTPRYLIKTRGQQVTLSCSPISGHRSVSWYQQTPGQGLQFLFEYFSETQRNKGNFPGRFSGRQFSNSRSEMNVSTLELGDSALYLCASSLVGRGYERYFGPGTRLTVT.

This clonotype occurred many times. J is TRBJ2-7 and V is TRBV6-1, with 12 nucleotides matching TRBD2. The trim removed 10 bases at V and 2 bases at J, leaving 15 bases unmatched. CDR1 is MNHNS and CDR2 is SASEGT in the germline V gene. The CDR3 length is 17 residues. This CDR3 is CATTPDSRTSGTYEQYF. In DNA, the CDR3 is TGTGCCACGACGCCCGACTCAAGGACTAGCGGGACCTACGAGCAGTACTTC.

The rearrangement joins TRBV7-2 to TRBJ2-5, with 13 bases matching TRBD2. With V trimmed by 0 bases and J by 5 bases, 9 bases remained unmatched. The germline gives CDR1 SGHTA, CDR2 FQGNSA. The CDR3 runs 18 residues. The CDR3 sequence is CASSLARGLAGLMETQYF. The CDR3, as DNA: TGTGCCAGCAGCTTAGCTCGGGGACTAGCGGGATTAATGGAGACCCAGTACTTC. The full variable domain, completed using reference TRBV7-2 and TRBJ2-5, is GAGVSQSPSNKVTEKGKDVELRCDPISGHTALYWYRQSLGQGLEFLIYFQGNSAPDKSGLPSDRFSAERTGGSVSTLTIQRTQQEDSAVYLCASSLARGLAGLMETQYFGPGTRLLVL.